This record covers a single T cell receptor beta chain. This clonotype was found many times. This clone's antigen is unknown. No clone much larger than this one lies a single base away; base qualities are absent. The data derive from a study of T cells in Graves' hyperthyroidism and ophthalmopathy (dated by TCRdb to the late 2010s). Broadly, across the study: Peripheral blood was collected at initial diagnosis, before any treatment. TCR V-J signatures able to tell the groups apart were searched for in a discovery cohort of approximately 95 patients, of whom over 40 had Graves' ophthalmopathy and around 58 had stable Graves' hyperthyroidism. Prospective prediction of ophthalmopathy was tested in an independent validation cohort consisting of fewer than 20 hyperthyroidism patients and about 17 patients who later progressed to ophthalmopathy. For training and testing, the 100 or so patients in the discovery cohort were randomly divided in a 7:3 ratio. The study also compared thyroid tissue and blood T-cell repertoires from over 5 Graves' hyperthyroidism patients. After sampling, hyperthyroidism patients received methimazole starting at 30 mg daily, and ophthalmopathy patients received high-dose intravenous methylprednisolone. According to the paper, TCR Vbeta CDR3 sequencing was carried out on 135 peripheral blood samples, which came from fewer than 50 ophthalmopathy, roughly 75 hyperthyroidism and 17 progressor patients.

Ophthalmopathy patients had moderately to severely active disease, Clinical Activity Score of at least 3, NOSPECS grade of at least 4, and duration under 3 months. The study excluded patients with uncontrolled infections, other autoimmune diseases, pregnancy or lactation. Clinical symptoms, serum thyroxine and TRAb, thyroid ultrasound, and orbital computed tomography formed the basis for the diagnoses. Ficoll-Paque density gradient centrifugation was used to isolate PBMCs from approximately 11 ml of fresh peripheral blood. Trizol reagent was used to extract total RNA, and RNA quality was then checked on an Agilent 2100 Bioanalyzer. The TCR beta CDR3 regions were amplified from the RNA transcripts. For the first round of RT-PCR on the TCR CDR3, the HTBI primer set was used together with the Qiagen OneStep RT-PCR kit. Libraries were constructed in a second round of multiplex PCR, after which size selection and purification were carried out. Sequencing of the libraries was done on an Illumina HiSeq2000 using paired-end 100 bp reads. As for the original processing: SOAPnuke was used to process the raw data, removing reads that contained adapters or uncalled bases, had a mean Phred below 15, or lacked an exact match to the constant primer or identifier. COPE v1.2.5 was used to merge high-quality paired reads, and clonotypes were defined as unique nucleotide sequences. Clonotypes were aligned to IMGT TRBV, TRBD and TRBJ reference segments using MiTCR v1.1. Only V-J combinations with frequency above 0.0001, covering approximately 99% of repertoires, were analysed. The TCS score was defined as the ratio of F50 (clonal expansion) to E x V (chaos), calculated using BLOSUM62-based TCRdist between CDR3 peptides within each V-J. Welch's t-statistics and random forest reduced around 510 V-J features to roughly 13, which were used in a naive Bayes classifier (R e1071). Through fastp at Q25 and MiXCR, TCRdb rebuilt clones from the public reads, retaining in-frame beta chains. Each CDR3 protein gets just one entry, which takes the most common genes and DNA from the rows behind it. In this record, the V and J calls reflect TCRdb's handling and not the investigators' own analysis. Here the sample has approximately 300,000 distinct CDR3 sequences; approximately 17% occur a single time. The ten largest account for roughly 53% of the sample.

CDR1 and CDR2 are read off the germline V gene as SQVTM and ANQGSEA. The CDR3 runs 12 residues from the cysteine to the phenylalanine. Of all the DNA, just the CDR3 is kept, 36 bases in frame from base 1. Results the study describes overall, beyond this receptor: In cross-validation, a model built on a 13 V-J signature told ophthalmopathy apart from stable hyperthyroidism with under 90% sensitivity and approximately 81% specificity, and in testing the same model reached 80%/75%. No statistical method was used to fix the sample size in advance, and group allocation was not hidden from the investigators. Blood samples also contained most of the expanded thyroid clonotypes (frequency above 0.001), which suggests that blood repertoires may reflect thyroid immune responses. In validation, progression to ophthalmopathy was predicted by the model with 70.59% sensitivity and nearly 75% specificity, a median of approximately 6.5 months before onset.

The chain is made from TRBV29-1 and TRBJ2-1, with 7 junctional bases fitting TRBD2. The clonotype comes from a woman in her sixties or seventies with Graves' ophthalmopathy. The sample comprised blood. The DNA sequence is TGCATGGGGGGGAACTCCTACAATGAGCAGTTCTTC. It encodes CMGGNSYNEQFF.